This paragraph covers one TCR beta chain sequence. The antigen is undetermined. The sample originates from a study of T cell responses to AZD1222 COVID-19 vaccine. Study results and limitations: Females made up more of the donors, who were largely white British, and clonal diversity may have come out too low. Unmutated variant regions are reportedly targeted by nearly half of spike-specific TCRs. With dominance at 160-218 and 743-854, vaccine-associated CD4 TCRs spanned spike.

The CDR3 runs 14 residues. Trimming removed 5 bases at V and 0 bases at J, with 11 bases between. Germline CDR1 reads MNHEY; CDR2 reads SMNVEV (reference sequence). Measured with immunoSEQ multiplex PCR; TCRdb has only the in-frame clones, and not every one. The sample contains over 100,000 clones, 70% to 90% of which appear only once. Source: peripheral blood, taken on day 0 of MenACWY control vaccination. This receptor was obtained from an adult in good health. The gene calls are TRBV27 and TRBJ2-7; tentative D call: TRBD1 (6 bases). CDR3 sequence (DNA): TGTGCCAGCAGTCCTAGACAGGACTCCTACGAGCAGTACTTC. It is translated as CASSPRQDSYEQYF.